The rows below give T cell receptor beta chains drawn from one sample of a study of beta chain features in type 1 diabetes. Clones were sequenced by immunoSEQ multiplex PCR, and TCRdb holds only the in-frame ones, with some missing. The sample gives about 390,000 clones, over 8.5% of which show up once; 0.55% to 0.75% is in the top ten. The sample taken for sequencing was central memory CD4+ T cells from blood. The receptor set was obtained from a man aged 25 to 45 with type 1 diabetes. The CDR3 runs from the conserved cysteine through the conserved F or W. Each record gives: J gene, V gene, clone size, D gene, CDR3 DNA, CDR3 protein. D genes are given only for firm matches. Clone sizes are given selectively: once, few, many, or a class where the clone is expanded.

>TRBJ2-1|TRBV15|NA|NA
TGTGCCACCAGCAGAGATGTACGGACGGATGAGCAGTTCTTC
CATSRDVRTDEQFF
>TRBJ2-7|TRBV7-8|NA|TRBD1
TGTGCCAGCAGCACCCCCGGGACAGGGGGCTCCTACGAGCAGTACTTC
CASSTPGTGGSYEQYF
>TRBJ2-2|TRBV28|NA|NA
TGTGCCAGCAGTTTAAGTACAGCTCAGAACACCGGGGAGCTGTTTTTT
CASSLSTAQNTGELFF
>TRBJ2-7|TRBV7-2|few|TRBD2
TGTGCCAGCAGCTTAGAGGGAGGGCTCGAGCAGTACTTC
CASSLEGGLEQYF
>TRBJ2-2|TRBV28|many|TRBD2
TGTGCCAGCAGTCAGACTAGCGGGAGTTACACCGGGGAGCTGTTTTTT
CASSQTSGSYTGELFF
>TRBJ2-7|TRBV6-6|NA|TRBD2
TGTGCCAGCCACCTTGCCGGGGGAGGGACCCCCTACGAGCAGTACTTC
CASHLAGGGTPYEQYF
>TRBJ1-1|TRBV7-9|NA|TRBD1
TGTGCCAGCAGCTCCACCGGGACAGGGTACACTGAAGCTTTCTTT
CASSSTGTGYTEAFF
>TRBJ2-1|TRBV19|NA|TRBD1
TGTGCCAGTAGTATTCCGGGACAGCGGAGTTACTACAATGAGCAGTTCTTC
CASSIPGQRSYYNEQFF
>TRBJ2-1|TRBV27|few|TRBD1
TGTGCCAGCAGTTTACCCCAGGGACAGGGAGGGAATGAGCAGTTCTTC
CASSLPQGQGGNEQFF
>TRBJ2-5|TRBV12-5|few|NA
TGTGCTAGTGGTCTCGGAGAAGGCGAGACCCAGTACTTC
CASGLGEGETQYF
>TRBJ2-7|TRBV28|few|NA
TGTGCCAGCAGTACAGCGGTACTGAACGAGCAGTACTTC
CASSTAVLNEQYF
>TRBJ1-5|TRBV7-6|NA|TRBD1
TGTGCCAGCACCATAGCAGGGGGGCATCAGCCCCAGCATTTT
CASTIAGGHQPQHF
>TRBJ2-7|TRBV28|NA|NA
TGTGCCAGCAGTTCCTCGCGGATGCACGAGCAGTACTTC
CASSSSRMHEQYF
>TRBJ2-3|TRBV7-6|NA|TRBD2
TGTGCCAGCAGCTTATTAGCGGGGACAGATACGCAGTATTTT
CASSLLAGTDTQYF
>TRBJ2-1|TRBV7-8|few|NA
TGTGCCAGCACCCCAAAAGGTAACAATGAGCAGTTCTTC
CASTPKGNNEQFF
>TRBJ2-3|TRBV2|many|NA
TGTGCCAGCGGGAGTGGAAGGCTCACAGATACGCAGTATTTT
CASGSGRLTDTQYF
>TRBJ2-2|TRBV19|NA|NA
TGTGCCAGTAGTTCCAAACAGGGATGGTACACCGGGGAGCTGTTTTTT
CASSSKQGWYTGELFF
>TRBJ2-7|TRBV7-2|few|TRBD2
TGTGCCAGCAGCCACACTAGCGGTGCCTACGAGCAGTACTTC
CASSHTSGAYEQYF
>TRBJ2-3|TRBV18|NA|NA
TGTGCCAGCTCACCAGCAGGGACCAGCACAGATACGCAGTATTTT
CASSPAGTSTDTQYF
>TRBJ2-2|TRBV6-1|NA|NA
TGTGCCAGCAGTACATACAGGGACACCGGGGAGCTGTTTTTT
CASSTYRDTGELFF
>TRBJ2-7|TRBV7-2|NA|NA
TGTGCCAGCAGCTCCGGACGGCAATCCTACGAGCAGTACTTC
CASSSGRQSYEQYF
>TRBJ2-7|TRBV5-5|NA|NA
TGTGCCAGCAGCTTCTCCGGGACACTTCTTTACGAGCAGTACTTC
CASSFSGTLLYEQYF
>TRBJ1-1|TRBV5-1|few|NA
TGCGCCAGCAGCTTTTCCGGGTCCCACACTGAAGCTTTCTTT
CASSFSGSHTEAFF
>TRBJ2-2|TRBV7-2|NA|NA
TGTGCCAGCAGCTTCCAGAAAACCACCGGGGAGCTGTTTTTT
CASSFQKTTGELFF
>TRBJ1-1|TRBV27|NA|TRBD1
TGTGCCAGCAGTTTATCCCCGGGACAGGGGACACCTGAAGCTTTCTTT
CASSLSPGQGTPEAFF
>TRBJ2-5|TRBV5-1|few|NA
TGCGCCAGCAGCAATGGTCTTACCTCCCGCGGGGAGACCCAGTACTTC
CASSNGLTSRGETQYF
>TRBJ1-2|TRBV7-9|many|TRBD1
TGTGCCAGCAGCCCGGGACAGAGATATGGCTACACCTTC
CASSPGQRYGYTF
>TRBJ2-1|TRBV18|few|NA
TGTGCCAGCTCACCGAACCCCGTGAGCTCCTACAATGAGCAGTTCTTC
CASSPNPVSSYNEQFF
>TRBJ1-3|TRBV7-2|NA|NA
TGTGCCAGCAGCTTAGCTCCCGGAACAGCAGGAAACACCATATATTTT
CASSLAPGTAGNTIYF
>TRBJ2-5|TRBV11-1|few|NA
TGTGCCAGCAGCTTAAAAGGAAATCAAGAGACCCAGTACTTC
CASSLKGNQETQYF
>TRBJ1-1|TRBV4-2|NA|NA
TGTGCCAGCAGCCAAGAGCGGATGACGACCACTGAAGCTTTCTTT
CASSQERMTTTEAFF
>TRBJ1-2|TRBV27|few|NA
TGTGCCAGCGCCTTATGGGGGCAGGGAGATGGCTACACCTTC
CASALWGQGDGYTF
>TRBJ2-1|TRBV7-2|few|NA
TGTGCCAGCAGCGCCCCGGGGCATTACAATGAGCAGTTCTTC
CASSAPGHYNEQFF
>TRBJ1-4|TRBV18|few|TRBD1
TGTGCCAGCTCACCTGTCCCGGGACAGGGACAAAAACTGTTTTTT
CASSPVPGQGQKLFF
>TRBJ2-1|TRBV2|NA|NA
TGTGCCAGCATCAACCTGGAGACGTACAATGAGCAGTTCTTC
CASINLETYNEQFF
>TRBJ2-2|TRBV5-1|NA|TRBD2
TGCGCCAGCAGCCCCTGGACTAGCGGGGCGAACACCGGGGAGCTGTTTTTT
CASSPWTSGANTGELFF
>TRBJ1-3|TRBV5-1|NA|NA
TGCGCCAGCAGCCCGGGCTCCACCTCTGGAAACACCATATATTTT
CASSPGSTSGNTIYF
>TRBJ2-7|TRBV4-2|few|NA
TGTGCCAGCAGCTCGACGCGGGTTCGCTCCTACGAGCAGTACTTC
CASSSTRVRSYEQYF
>TRBJ2-3|TRBV27|NA|NA
TGTGCCAGCAGTTTTGGTACAGGCGGGACAAGCACAGATACGCAGTATTTT
CASSFGTGGTSTDTQYF
>TRBJ2-7|TRBV27|NA|NA
TGTGCCAGCAGTGCCCAGGGAATTGGAGAGCAGTACTTC
CASSAQGIGEQYF
>TRBJ2-7|TRBV5-4|many|NA
TGTGCCAGCAGCAGTACCGTCGTACCGGGCGACGAGCAGTACTTC
CASSSTVVPGDEQYF
>TRBJ2-7|TRBV7-2|few|TRBD1
TGTGCCAGCAGCTCAGGTGCAGGGGGATGGAGGGAGCAGTACTTC
CASSSGAGGWREQYF
>TRBJ2-5|TRBV11-2|NA|NA
TGTGCCAGCAGCTTGGCGGCCAGGGGCGGGGAGACCCAGTACTTC
CASSLAARGGETQYF
>TRBJ2-6|TRBV28|many|NA
TGTGCCAGCAGTTCCCCCTTTAAGGGGACTGGGGCCAACGTCCTGACTTTC
CASSSPFKGTGANVLTF
>TRBJ2-2|TRBV6-1|few|NA
TGTGCCAGCAGTGCCCAAGCCACCGGGGAGCTGTTTTTT
CASSAQATGELFF
>TRBJ1-3|TRBV27|many|TRBD1
TGTGCCAGCAGTTTGGGGACAGGGCCTAGCTCTGGAAACACCATATATTTT
CASSLGTGPSSGNTIYF
>TRBJ1-1|TRBV27|NA|NA
TGTGCCAGCAGTTTAAACAGGGTAACTGAAGCTTTCTTT
CASSLNRVTEAFF
>TRBJ2-3|TRBV6-5|few|NA
TGTGCCAGCAGTTTGACCGGGACTAGCACAGATACGCAGTATTTT
CASSLTGTSTDTQYF
>TRBJ2-7|TRBV6-6|NA|NA
TGTGCCAGCAGTCCCCGATGGGGGAGTGGGGCCTACGAGCAGTACTTC
CASSPRWGSGAYEQYF